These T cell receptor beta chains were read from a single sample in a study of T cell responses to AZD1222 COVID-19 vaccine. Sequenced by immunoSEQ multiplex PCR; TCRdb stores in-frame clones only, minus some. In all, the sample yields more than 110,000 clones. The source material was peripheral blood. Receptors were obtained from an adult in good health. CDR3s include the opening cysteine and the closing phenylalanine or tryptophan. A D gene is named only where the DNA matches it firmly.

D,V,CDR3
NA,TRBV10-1,CASSDRTGRGETQYF
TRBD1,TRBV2,CASRAEGTGNYGYTF
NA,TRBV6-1,CASSEGGAGEQYF
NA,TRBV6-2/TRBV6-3,CASSPWGTGAGVLFF
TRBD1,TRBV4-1,CASSSGGIGNQPQHF
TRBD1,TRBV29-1,CSVEDVRGRSTF
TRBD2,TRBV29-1,CSVETSGDLYNEQFF
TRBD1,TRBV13,CASSLWTGGLTGGYTF
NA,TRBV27,CASREGWGANQPQHF
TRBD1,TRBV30,CAWSFGTGKDQPQHF
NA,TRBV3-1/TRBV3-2,CASSQGRYGYTF
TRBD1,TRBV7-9,CASSTQGGNTEAFF
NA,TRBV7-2,CASSLAGVLEAFF
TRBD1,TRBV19,CASSPGTASYEQYF
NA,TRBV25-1,CASSDGVYGYTF
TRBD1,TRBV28,CASSLWTGGQETQYF
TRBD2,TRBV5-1,CASSLYSGGPYEQYF
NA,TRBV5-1,CASSREGLRYGYTF
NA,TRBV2,CAGVGGSGSPLHF
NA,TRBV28,CASSLTAVDEQYF
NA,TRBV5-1,CASSLPRGASSTDTQYF
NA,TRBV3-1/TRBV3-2,CASTMTAVKAEAFF
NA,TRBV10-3,CAISEVQSFYGYTF
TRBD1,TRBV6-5,CASSRQGRSDTEAFF
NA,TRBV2,CASTGETQYF
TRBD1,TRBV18,CASSPRQGDGYTF
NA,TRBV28,CASSFARVYTEAFF
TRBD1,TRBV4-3,CASSQGGQVNTEAFF
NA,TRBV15,CATSSGTDYGYTF
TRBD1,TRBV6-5,CASSRTYRGNQPQHF
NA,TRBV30,CAWGGGRNSPLHF
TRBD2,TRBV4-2,CASSQDWSGGAKDTQYF
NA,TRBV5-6,CASSFQPDSGTDTQYF
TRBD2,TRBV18,CASSPPGLAGVGEQFF
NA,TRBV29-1,CSGRVNEQFF
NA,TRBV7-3,CASSLSGSRGTGELFF
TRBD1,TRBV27,CASSLSIRDRQFF
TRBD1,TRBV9,CASSTYPDRIYEQYF
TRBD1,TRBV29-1,CSGPQGDEKLFF